The clone carrying this T cell receptor beta chain occurred a few times. Antigen specificity is unknown. The CDR3 totals 18 residues. V shed 3 bases and J shed 6 bases, with 23 bases lying between them. Germline V gives CDR1 KGHSH, CDR2 LQKENI. The sample originates from a study of blood T cells in healthy people across ages. Whole-study results and caveats: Among long-lived donors, naive CD4+ cells were more numerous and diversity higher than in aged donors.

A sample-barcoded 5' primer and a J-beta primer mix were used in a second PCR of roughly 6 to 11 cycles. Tags on each cDNA molecule came from a template-switch adaptor with 12 random nucleotides. One entry per CDR3 protein results from TCRdb running MiXCR on the 5' RACE reads. This sample has hundreds of thousands of distinct CDR3 sequences; more than 20% occur once, and the top ten carry under 9%. This sample was shared with a second study, whose subject was T cells of mothers and their children. That work states: The overlap seen between related mothers and children slightly exceeded that of unrelated pairs, though not significantly.

The chain employs TRBV18 and TRBJ2-2, with D maybe TRBD1 (5 bases). This receptor was identified in a boy aged 5-17 years in good health. Sequencing was carried out using blood. The DNA of the CDR3 is TGTGCCAGCTCACCTTTGACAGTACTGACGCCTAACTCCGGGGAGCTGTTTTTT. Encoded protein: CASSPLTVLTPNSGELFF. Full variable domain (missing parts from reference TRBV18 and TRBJ2-2): NAGVMQNPRHLVRRRGQEARLRCSPMKGHSHVYWYRQLPEEGLKFMVYLQKENIIDESGMPKERFSAEFPKEGPSILRIQQVVRGDSAAYFCASSPLTVLTPNSGELFFGEGSRLTVL.